One and the same sample provided the 9 T cell receptor beta chains below, sequenced in a study of regulatory T cells in long-lasting Graves disease. Time point in this sample: newly diagnosed GD, antithyroid drugs for less than 3 months. There was RNA extracted from PBMCs, and the TCR library was made from it. According to the study, TCR beta libraries were built with iRepertoire HTBI primers and CDR3-region Arm-PCR. TCRdb re-analysed the multiplex PCR reads in MiXCR, keeping a single row per CDR3 protein. This table holds 200,000 to 250,000 distinct CDR3 sequences, about 19% found once. This specimen consisted of peripheral blood mononuclear cells (PBMCs), obtained at new diagnosis, from a patient treated with antithyroid drugs. The receptors originated from a female donor with Graves disease.

This clonotype was counted a few times. The chain employs TRBV12-5 and TRBJ2-2, with D unclear. The V gene lost 0 bases and the J gene lost 6 bases, with 2 bases spanning the gap. This CDR3 spans 12 amino acids. Per germline, CDR1 LGHNT and CDR2 FRNRAP. The DNA for the CDR3 is TGTGCTAGTGGTTTGGTCGCCGGGGAGCTGTTTTTT. Protein sequence: CASGLVAGELFF.

This clonotype was picked up many times. The CDR3 protein is CASSLASTAANYGYTF. DNA for the CDR3: TGTGCCAGCAGCTTAGCCTCGACCGCTGCCAACTATGGCTACACCTTC. This sequence joins TRBV7-2 and TRBJ1-2; D ambiguous. This CDR3 has 16 amino acids. The V and J ends lost 0 bases and 2 bases respectively, with 13 bases between them. Germline-derived CDR1 and CDR2 are SGHTA and FQGNSA.

The table lists this clonotype with many counts. The chain uses TRBV29-1 and TRBJ2-3; D is possibly TRBD2 (5 bases). The CDR3 spans 15 residues. Germline loops: CDR1 SQVTM, CDR2 ANQGSEA. V lost 3 bases to trimming and J lost 4 bases, with 17 bases between them. DNA of the CDR3: TGCAGCGTTGAGGATTCCGGGATTTTTCCAGATACGCAGTATTTT. Translating it yields CSVEDSGIFPDTQYF.

This clonotype was detected ten times or more. The rearrangement joins TRBV7-3 to TRBJ2-4; D not resolved. The CDR3 contains 16 residues. Germline CDR1 and CDR2: SGHTA and FQGTGA. Trimming took off 5 bases at V and 3 bases at J, with 17 bases between the two ends. The CDR3 spells CASSIKTGVGKNIQYF. CDR3 sequence (DNA): TGTGCCAGCAGCATAAAAACTGGGGTTGGCAAAAACATTCAGTACTTC.

Ten or more counts support this clonotype. This chain joins TRBV7-9 and TRBJ2-7; 11 bases are a match to TRBD1. The CDR3 is made up of 14 amino acids. Germline CDR1 SEHNR, CDR2 FQNEAQ (reference sequence). The trim removed 5 bases at V and 6 bases at J, leaving 6 bases unmatched. The CDR3 loop is CASSVPGQGVEQYF. For the CDR3, the DNA is TGTGCCAGCAGCGTCCCGGGACAGGGGGTCGAGCAGTACTTC.

This clonotype was observed a handful of times. This may arise from a read error, as a much more abundant clone is one base away. The genes are TRBV18 and TRBJ2-7; D is unclear. Germline V CDR1 and CDR2: KGHSH, LQKENI. Trimming took 5 bases from V and 0 from J, leaving 11 bases between them. The CDR3 sequence is 14 residues long. The CDR3 region is CASSSMGTSYEQYF. The CDR3, as DNA: TGTGCCAGCTCATCAATGGGCACCTCCTACGAGCAGTACTTC.

Many counts were recorded for this clonotype. This clone may be a read error of a much larger clone one base away. V and J are TRBV2 and TRBJ2-5; 8 nucleotides line up with TRBD1. The CDR3 contains 16 residues. Germline CDR1 reads SNHLY; CDR2 reads FYNNEI. V was pared by 4 bases and J by 1 base, with 8 bases of the junction left unmatched. The CDR3 sequence is CASSGGQASSQETQYF. The CDR3 region has the DNA TGTGCCAGCAGTGGGGGACAGGCCTCTAGCCAAGAGACCCAGTACTTC. Supplemented by reference TRBV2 and TRBJ2-5, the full variable domain reads EPEVTQTPSHQVTQMGQEVILRCVPISNHLYFYWYRQILGQKVEFLVSFYNNEISEKSEIFDDQFSVERPDGSNFTLKIRSTKLEDSAMYFCASSGGQASSQETQYFGPGTRLLVL.

Worth noting for this clonotype: A much larger clone sits a single nucleotide away, making a read error possible. The rearrangement links TRBV6-1 to TRBJ2-3; 8 bases agree with TRBD1. CDR3 length: 15 amino acids. Germline loops: CDR1 MNHNS, CDR2 SASEGT. The V segment lost 7 bases and the J segment 5 bases; nucleotides outside the gene matches: 11. CDR3 region: CASNELQGEIDTQYF. In nucleotides, the CDR3 is TGTGCCAGCAACGAGTTACAGGGGGAAATAGATACGCAGTATTTT.

The genes are TRBV20-1 and TRBJ2-5, with TRBD2 matching 11 bases. The CDR3 consists of 13 residues. Germline V CDR1 and CDR2: DFQATT, SNEGSKA (reference sequence). J lost 7 bases, V lost 4 bases, and 5 bases had no gene match. CDR3 region: CSANLAGGGTQYF. DNA of the CDR3: TGCAGTGCTAATCTAGCGGGAGGAGGGACCCAGTACTTC.